Listed here is a single TCR beta chain. Study processing details: It was from reference gene primer amplification that nucleated cell counts were estimated. Here immunoSEQ multiplex PCR was the method, and the copy in TCRdb shows in-frame clones only, minus some. V, J and clone size were drawn from that table, and D and trimming were deduced from the DNA. Among about 140,000 clones, around 80% were seen once, and the ten largest hold approximately 9%. This sample was taken from a study of blood T cell repertoires in COVID-19. The receptor was derived from a woman of 80 years or more in a cohort sampled during active or convalescent COVID-19. Sequenced input: peripheral blood.

The CDR3 DNA follows: TGTGCCAGCAGCGCCACTATCAGCACAGATACGCAGTATTTT. Protein: CASSATISTDTQYF. V and J are TRBV9 and TRBJ2-3; the D is unclear. With 3 bases removed from V and 0 bases from J, the gap between germline ends came to 8 bases. CDR3 length: 14 residues. Germline CDR1 SGDLS, CDR2 YYNGEE.